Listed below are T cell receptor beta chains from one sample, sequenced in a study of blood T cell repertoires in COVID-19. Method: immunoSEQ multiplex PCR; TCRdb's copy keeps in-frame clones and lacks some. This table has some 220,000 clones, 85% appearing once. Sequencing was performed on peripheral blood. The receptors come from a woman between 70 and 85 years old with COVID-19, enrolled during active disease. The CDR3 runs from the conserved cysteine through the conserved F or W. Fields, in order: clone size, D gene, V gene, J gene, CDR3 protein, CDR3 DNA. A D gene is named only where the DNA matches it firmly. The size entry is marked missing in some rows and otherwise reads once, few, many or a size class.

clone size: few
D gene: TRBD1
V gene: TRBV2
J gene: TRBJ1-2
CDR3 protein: CASSESVGTGKGYTF
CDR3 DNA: TGTGCCAGCAGTGAATCCGTCGGGACAGGGAAGGGCTACACCTTC

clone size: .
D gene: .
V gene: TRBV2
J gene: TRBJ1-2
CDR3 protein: CASIRISYGYTF
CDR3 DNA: TGTGCCAGCATCAGGATTAGCTATGGCTACACCTTC

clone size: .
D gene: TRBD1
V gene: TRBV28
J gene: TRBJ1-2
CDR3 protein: CASSSGGTYGYTF
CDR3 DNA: TGTGCCAGCAGTTCAGGGGGCACCTATGGCTACACCTTC

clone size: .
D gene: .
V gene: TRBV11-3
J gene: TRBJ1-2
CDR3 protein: CASSPAGGVRYGYTF
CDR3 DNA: TGTGCCAGCAGCCCAGCGGGGGGGGTCCGCTATGGCTACACCTTC

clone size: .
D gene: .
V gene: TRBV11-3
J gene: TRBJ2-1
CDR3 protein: CASSPRAVSTYNEQFF
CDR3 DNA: TGTGCCAGCAGCCCCAGAGCGGTTTCGACCTACAATGAGCAGTTCTTC

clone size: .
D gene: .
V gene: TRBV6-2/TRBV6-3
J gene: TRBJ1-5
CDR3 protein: CASSTPSSTSQPQHF
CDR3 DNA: TGTGCCAGCAGTACTCCATCATCTACCTCTCAGCCCCAGCATTTT

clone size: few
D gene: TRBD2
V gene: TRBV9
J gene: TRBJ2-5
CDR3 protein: CASSVGPSGGGHQETQYF
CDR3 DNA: TGTGCCAGCAGCGTAGGTCCCTCGGGGGGAGGGCACCAAGAGACCCAGTACTTC

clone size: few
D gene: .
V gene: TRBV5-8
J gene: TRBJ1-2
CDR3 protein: CASSLQGSGGLRYGYTF
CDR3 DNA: TGTGCCAGCAGCCTACAGGGATCCGGGGGGTTAAGATATGGCTACACCTTC

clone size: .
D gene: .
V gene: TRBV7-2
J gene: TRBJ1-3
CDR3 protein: CASSLDGNSGNTIYF
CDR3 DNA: TGTGCCAGCAGCTTAGACGGTAACTCTGGAAACACCATATATTTT

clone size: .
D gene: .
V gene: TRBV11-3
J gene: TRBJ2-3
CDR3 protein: CASSLGGPGILTDTQYF
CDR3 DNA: TGTGCCAGCAGCTTAGGAGGGCCCGGGATCCTCACAGATACGCAGTATTTT

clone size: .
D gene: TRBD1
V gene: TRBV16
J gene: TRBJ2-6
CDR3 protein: CASRLTSGQIVSGANVLTF
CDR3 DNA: TGTGCCAGCCGACTCACGTCGGGACAGATAGTCTCTGGGGCCAACGTCCTGACTTTC

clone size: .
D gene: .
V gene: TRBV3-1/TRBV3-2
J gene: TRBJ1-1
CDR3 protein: CASSQGLTGENTEAFF
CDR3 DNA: TGTGCCAGCAGCCAAGGTTTAACAGGAGAAAACACTGAAGCTTTCTTT

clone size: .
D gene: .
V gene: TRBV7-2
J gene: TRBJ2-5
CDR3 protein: CASSPRQAPETQYF
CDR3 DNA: TGTGCCAGCAGCCCGAGACAGGCCCCGGAGACCCAGTACTTC

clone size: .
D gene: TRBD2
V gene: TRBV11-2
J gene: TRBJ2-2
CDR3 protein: CASSALAGAVLSTGELFF
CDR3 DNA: TGTGCCAGCAGCGCCTTAGCGGGTGCAGTTCTTTCCACCGGGGAGCTGTTTTTT

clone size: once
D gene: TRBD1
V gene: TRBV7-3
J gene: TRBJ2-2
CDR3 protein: CASSSIPTGTGTGELFF
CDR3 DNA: TGTGCCAGCAGCTCCATCCCCACCGGGACAGGCACCGGGGAGCTGTTTTTT

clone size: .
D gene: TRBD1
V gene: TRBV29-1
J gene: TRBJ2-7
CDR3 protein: CSGGTGSSSYEQYF
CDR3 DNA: TGCAGCGGTGGGACAGGGTCGTCCTCCTACGAGCAGTACTTC